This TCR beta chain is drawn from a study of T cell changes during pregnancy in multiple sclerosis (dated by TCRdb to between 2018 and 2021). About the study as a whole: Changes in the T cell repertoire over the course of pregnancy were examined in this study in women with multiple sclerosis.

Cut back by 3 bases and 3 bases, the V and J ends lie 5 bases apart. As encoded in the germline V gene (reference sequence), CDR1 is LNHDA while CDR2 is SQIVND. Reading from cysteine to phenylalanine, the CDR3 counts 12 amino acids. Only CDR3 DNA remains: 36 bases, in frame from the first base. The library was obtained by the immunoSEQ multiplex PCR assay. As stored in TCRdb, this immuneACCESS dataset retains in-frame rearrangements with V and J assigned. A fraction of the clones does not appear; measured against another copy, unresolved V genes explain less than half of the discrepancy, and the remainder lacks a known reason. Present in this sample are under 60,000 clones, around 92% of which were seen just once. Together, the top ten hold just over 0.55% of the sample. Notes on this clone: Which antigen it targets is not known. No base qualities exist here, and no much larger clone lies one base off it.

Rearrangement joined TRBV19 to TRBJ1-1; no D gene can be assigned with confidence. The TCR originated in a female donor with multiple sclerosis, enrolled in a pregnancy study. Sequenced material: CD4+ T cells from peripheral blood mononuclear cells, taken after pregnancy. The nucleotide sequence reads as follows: TGTGCCAGTAGTATCCCGTACACTGAAGCTTTCTTT. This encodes CASSIPYTEAFF.